This TCR beta chain was retrieved from a study of cytomegalovirus exposure and HLA in healthy donors. Looked up from germline, CDR1 is MNHEY and CDR2 is SMNVEV (reference sequence). There are 12 residues in the CDR3. Trimming at V came to 2 bases and at J to 10 bases, leaving 3 bases not matched to a gene. With 60 Vbeta and 13 Jbeta primers, the PCR was carried out. Clones were sequenced by immunoSEQ multiplex PCR, and TCRdb holds only the in-frame ones, with some missing. The sample carries about 130,000 clones, 80% recorded once. The sequence derives from a man younger than 45 in good health and CMV-seronegative. The source material was PBMCs. The chain is built from TRBV27 and TRBJ1-1; 8 positions match TRBD1. The CDR3 coding sequence is TGTGCCAGCAGTTTAGGGACAGGACGAGCTTTCTTT. It codes for CASSLGTGRAFF.